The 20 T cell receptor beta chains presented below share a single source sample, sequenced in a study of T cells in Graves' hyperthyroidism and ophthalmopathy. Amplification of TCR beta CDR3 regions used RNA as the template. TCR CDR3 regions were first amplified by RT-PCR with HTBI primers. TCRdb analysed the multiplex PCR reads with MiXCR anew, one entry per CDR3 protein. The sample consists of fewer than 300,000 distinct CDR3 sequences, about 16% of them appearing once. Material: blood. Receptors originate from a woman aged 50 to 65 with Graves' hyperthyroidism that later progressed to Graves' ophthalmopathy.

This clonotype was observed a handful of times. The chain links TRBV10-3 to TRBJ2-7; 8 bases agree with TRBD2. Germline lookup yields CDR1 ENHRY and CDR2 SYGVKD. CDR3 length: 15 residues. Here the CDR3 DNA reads TGTGTCATTCATCGGCCTAGCGGGTCTCTCTACGAGCAGTACTTC. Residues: CVIHRPSGSLYEQYF.

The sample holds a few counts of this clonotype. CDR3 DNA sequence: TGTGCCAGCACTCGACAGGGGCACACCGGGGAGCTGTTTTTT. As protein: CASTRQGHTGELFF. This chain connects TRBV27 to TRBJ2-2; 8 positions match TRBD1. Germline V lookup: CDR1 MNHEY, CDR2 SMNVEV (reference sequence). The V segment lost 7 bases and the J segment 3 bases; nucleotides outside the gene matches: 4. CDR3 length equals 14 residues.

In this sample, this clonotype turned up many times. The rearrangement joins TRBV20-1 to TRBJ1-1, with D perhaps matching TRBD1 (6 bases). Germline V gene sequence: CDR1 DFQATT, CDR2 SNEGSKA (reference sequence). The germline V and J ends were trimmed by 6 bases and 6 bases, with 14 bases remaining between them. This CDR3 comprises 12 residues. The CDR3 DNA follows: TGCAGTGCCGCACAGGGCGACTCTGAAGCTTTCTTT. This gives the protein CSAAQGDSEAFF.

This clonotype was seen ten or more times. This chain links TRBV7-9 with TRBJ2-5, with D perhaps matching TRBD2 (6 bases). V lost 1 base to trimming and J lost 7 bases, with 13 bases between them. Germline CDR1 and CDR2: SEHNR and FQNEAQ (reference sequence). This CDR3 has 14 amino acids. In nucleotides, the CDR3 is TGTGCCAGCAGCTTAGTGCAGGAGGAGGGGACCCAGTACTTC. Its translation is CASSLVQEEGTQYF.

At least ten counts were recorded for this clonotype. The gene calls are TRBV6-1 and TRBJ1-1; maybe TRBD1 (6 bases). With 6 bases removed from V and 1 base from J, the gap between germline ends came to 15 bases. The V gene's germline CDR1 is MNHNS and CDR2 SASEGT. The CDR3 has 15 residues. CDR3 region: CASRRSGASNTEAFF. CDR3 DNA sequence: TGTGCCAGCAGGCGTTCAGGGGCTTCGAACACTGAAGCTTTCTTT.

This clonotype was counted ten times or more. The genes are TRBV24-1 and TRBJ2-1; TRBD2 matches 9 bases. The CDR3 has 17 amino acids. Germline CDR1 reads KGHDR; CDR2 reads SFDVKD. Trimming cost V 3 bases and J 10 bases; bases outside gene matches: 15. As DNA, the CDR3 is TGTGCCACCAGTGATGGAACCGGGACTAGCCTTGATGGCGAGCAGTTCTTC. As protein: CATSDGTGTSLDGEQFF.

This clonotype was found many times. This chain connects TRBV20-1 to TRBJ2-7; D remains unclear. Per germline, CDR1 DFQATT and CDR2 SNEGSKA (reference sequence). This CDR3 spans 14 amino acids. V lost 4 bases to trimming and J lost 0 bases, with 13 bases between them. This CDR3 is CSATRFITSYEQYF. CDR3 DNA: TGCAGTGCTACACGGTTCATTACCTCCTACGAGCAGTACTTC.

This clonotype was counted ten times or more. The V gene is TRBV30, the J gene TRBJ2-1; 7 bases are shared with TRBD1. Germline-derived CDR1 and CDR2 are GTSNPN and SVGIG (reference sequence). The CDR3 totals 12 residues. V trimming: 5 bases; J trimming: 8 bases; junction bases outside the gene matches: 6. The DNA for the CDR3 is TGTGCCTGGTACAGGGGTTTCGATGAGCAGTTCTTC. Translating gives CAWYRGFDEQFF.

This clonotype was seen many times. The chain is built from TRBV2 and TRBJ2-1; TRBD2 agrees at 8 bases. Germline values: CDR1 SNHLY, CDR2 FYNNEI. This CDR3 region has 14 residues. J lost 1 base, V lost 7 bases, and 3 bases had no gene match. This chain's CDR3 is CASTGTSSYNEQFF. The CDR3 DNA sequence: TGTGCCAGCACCGGGACTAGTTCCTACAATGAGCAGTTCTTC. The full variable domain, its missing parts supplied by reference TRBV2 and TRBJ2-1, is EPEVTQTPSHQVTQMGQEVILRCVPISNHLYFYWYRQILGQKVEFLVSFYNNEISEKSEIFDDQFSVERPDGSNFTLKIRSTKLEDSAMYFCASTGTSSYNEQFFGPGTRLTVL.

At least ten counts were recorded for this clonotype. The DNA for the CDR3 is TGTGCCAGCGGCTACGAGCAGTACTTC. Its protein is CASGYEQYF. The chain employs TRBV7-9 and TRBJ2-7; D unresolved. The germline V gene has CDR1 SEHNR and CDR2 FQNEAQ (reference sequence). The V gene lost 8 bases and the J gene lost 3 bases, with 2 bases spanning the gap. The CDR3 loop spans 9 amino acids.

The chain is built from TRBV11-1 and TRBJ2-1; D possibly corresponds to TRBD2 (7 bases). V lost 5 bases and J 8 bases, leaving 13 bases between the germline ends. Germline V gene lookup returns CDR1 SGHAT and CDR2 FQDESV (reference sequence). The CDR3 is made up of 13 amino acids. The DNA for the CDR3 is TGTGCCAGCAGCCCGGGGCGGGGGCATGAGCAGTTCTTC. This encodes CASSPGRGHEQFF.

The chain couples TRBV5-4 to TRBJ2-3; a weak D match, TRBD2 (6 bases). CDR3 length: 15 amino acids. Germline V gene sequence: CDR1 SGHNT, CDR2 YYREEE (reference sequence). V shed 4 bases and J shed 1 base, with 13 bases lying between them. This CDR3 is CASSMDYVGTDTQYF. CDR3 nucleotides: TGTGCCAGCAGCATGGACTACGTAGGCACAGATACGCAGTATTTT.

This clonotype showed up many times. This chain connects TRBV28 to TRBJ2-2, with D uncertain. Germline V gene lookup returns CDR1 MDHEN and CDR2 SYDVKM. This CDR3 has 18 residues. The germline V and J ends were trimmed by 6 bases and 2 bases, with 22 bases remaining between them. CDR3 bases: TGTGCCAGCAGCACCCTGAACATACCTGCCCCCAACACCGGGGAGCTGTTTTTT. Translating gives CASSTLNIPAPNTGELFF.

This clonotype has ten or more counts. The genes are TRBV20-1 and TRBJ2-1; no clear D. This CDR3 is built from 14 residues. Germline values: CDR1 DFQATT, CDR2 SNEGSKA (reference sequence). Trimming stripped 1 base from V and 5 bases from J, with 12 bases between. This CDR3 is CSARGWINNNEQFF. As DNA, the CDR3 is TGCAGTGCTAGAGGGTGGATCAACAACAATGAGCAGTTCTTC.

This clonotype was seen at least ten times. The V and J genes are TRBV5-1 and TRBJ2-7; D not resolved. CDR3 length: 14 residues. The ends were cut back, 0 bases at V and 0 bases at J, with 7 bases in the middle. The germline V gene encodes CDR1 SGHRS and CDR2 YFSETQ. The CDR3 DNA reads TGCGCCAGCAGCTTGGATGCTTTCTCCTACGAGCAGTACTTC. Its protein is CASSLDAFSYEQYF.

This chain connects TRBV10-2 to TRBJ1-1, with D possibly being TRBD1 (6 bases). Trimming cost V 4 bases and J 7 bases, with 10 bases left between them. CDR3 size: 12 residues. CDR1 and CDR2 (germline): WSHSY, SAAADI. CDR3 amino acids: CASSVGGIEAFF. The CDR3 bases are TGCGCCAGCAGTGTAGGGGGAATTGAAGCTTTCTTT.

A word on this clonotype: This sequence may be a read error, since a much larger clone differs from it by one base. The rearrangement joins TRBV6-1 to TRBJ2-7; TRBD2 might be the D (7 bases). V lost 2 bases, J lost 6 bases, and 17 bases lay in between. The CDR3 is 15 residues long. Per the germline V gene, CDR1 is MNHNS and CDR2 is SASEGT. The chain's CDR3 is CASSEPRGAYAEQYF. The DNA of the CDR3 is TGTGCCAGCAGTGAACCCCGGGGGGCCTATGCCGAGCAGTACTTC.

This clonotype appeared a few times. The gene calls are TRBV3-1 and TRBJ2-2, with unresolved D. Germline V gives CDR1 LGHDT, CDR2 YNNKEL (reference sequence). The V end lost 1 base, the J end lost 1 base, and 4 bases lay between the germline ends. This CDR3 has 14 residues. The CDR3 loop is CASSQVVNTGELFF. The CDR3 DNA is TGTGCCAGCAGCCAAGTGGTGAACACCGGGGAGCTGTTTTTT.

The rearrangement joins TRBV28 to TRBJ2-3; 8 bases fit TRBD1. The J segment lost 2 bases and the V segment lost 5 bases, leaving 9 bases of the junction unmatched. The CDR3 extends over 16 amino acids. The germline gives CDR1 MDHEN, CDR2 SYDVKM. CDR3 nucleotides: TGTGCCAGCAGTCAACAGGGGGTCCAAATCACAGATACGCAGTATTTT. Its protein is CASSQQGVQITDTQYF.

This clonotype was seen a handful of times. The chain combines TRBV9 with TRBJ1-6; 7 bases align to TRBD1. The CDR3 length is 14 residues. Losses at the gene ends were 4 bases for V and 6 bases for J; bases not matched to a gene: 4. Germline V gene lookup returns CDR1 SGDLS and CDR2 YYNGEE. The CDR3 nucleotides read TGTGCCAGCAGCCCCCGACAGGGTAATTCACCCCTCCACTTT. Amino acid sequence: CASSPRQGNSPLHF.